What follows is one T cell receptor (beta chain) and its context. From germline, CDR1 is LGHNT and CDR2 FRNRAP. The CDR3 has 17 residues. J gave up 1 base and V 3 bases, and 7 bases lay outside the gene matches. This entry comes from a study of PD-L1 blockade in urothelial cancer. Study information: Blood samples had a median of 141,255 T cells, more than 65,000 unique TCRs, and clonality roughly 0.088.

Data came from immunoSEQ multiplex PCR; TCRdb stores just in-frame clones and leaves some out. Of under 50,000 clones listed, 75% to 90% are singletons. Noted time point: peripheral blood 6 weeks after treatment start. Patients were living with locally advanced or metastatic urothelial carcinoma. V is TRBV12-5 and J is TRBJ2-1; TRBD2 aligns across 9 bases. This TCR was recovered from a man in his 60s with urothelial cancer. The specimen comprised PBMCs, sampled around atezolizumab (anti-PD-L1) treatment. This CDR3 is CASGFSPLAGSYNEQFF. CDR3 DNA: TGTGCTAGTGGTTTCTCCCCGCTAGCGGGATCCTACAATGAGCAGTTCTTC.